The 7 T cell receptor beta chains below all came from one sample that was sequenced in a study of vaccination and CD4 T cells after COVID-19. Time point of the sample: late sampling 161 to 241 days after vaccination in three convalescent patients. As for treatment: approximately nine-day PBMC culture with coronavirus spike peptide pools or control peptides (ViraFEST assay). The study sequenced cultured CD4+ T cell DNA using the Oncomine TCR Beta short-read assay. Each CDR3 protein is one row after TCRdb ran MiXCR on the PCR reads. The profile shows more than 15,000 distinct CDR3 sequences, about half of them singletons. For these receptors, no antigen is known. This specimen consisted of CD4+ T cells from blood, cultured in vitro, obtained about 7 months after SARS-CoV-2 vaccination. The receptors were sampled from a human donor who had recovered from COVID-19.

This chain links TRBV24-1 with TRBJ2-1; D uncertain. V was cut by 3 bases and J by 6 bases, with 11 bases left in between. Germline CDR1 is KGHDR and CDR2 is SFDVKD. The CDR3 spans 14 residues. CDR3 DNA sequence: TGTGCCACCAGTGATGGAGACCGATTCAATGAGCAGTTCTTC. Its translation: CATSDGDRFNEQFF.

The V call is TRBV11-3, the J call TRBJ2-1; the D is unclear. The CDR3 has 13 amino acids. The V gene lost 8 bases and the J gene lost 0 bases, with 8 bases spanning the gap. Germline CDR1 SGHNT, CDR2 YENEEA. The CDR3 loop is CASEMSSYNEQFF. DNA of the CDR3: TGTGCCAGCGAGATGAGCTCCTACAATGAGCAGTTCTTC.

This clonotype was observed a handful of times. The chain carries TRBV20-1 and TRBJ1-5, with TRBD1 as a possible D gene (5 bases). V lost 3 bases and J 3 bases, leaving 9 bases between the germline ends. The CDR3 totals 13 residues. Germline V gene lookup returns CDR1 DFQATT and CDR2 SNEGSKA (reference sequence). The CDR3 reads CSASSGTNQPQHF. CDR3 nucleotides: TGCAGTGCTAGTTCAGGGACCAATCAGCCCCAGCATTTT.

This clonotype was detected a few times. The chain carries TRBV6-1 and TRBJ1-6; perhaps TRBD1 as D (5 bases). The germline V gene has CDR1 MNHNS and CDR2 SASEGT. V was clipped by 2 bases and J by 1 base, with 9 bases between them. The CDR3 contains 16 residues. CDR3 region: CASSERGGSYNSPLHF. CDR3 coding DNA: TGTGCCAGCAGTGAAAGGGGCGGATCCTATAATTCACCCCTCCACTTT.

The chain combines TRBV7-3 with TRBJ2-5; maybe TRBD2 (5 bases). V gave up 3 bases and J gave up 3 bases, with 8 bases separating them. The CDR3 runs to 13 residues. Germline CDR1 SGHTA, CDR2 FQGTGA. The CDR3 loop reads CASSFTSKETQYF. The CDR3 coding sequence is TGTGCCAGCAGCTTTACTAGTAAAGAGACCCAGTACTTC.

The chain links TRBV2 to TRBJ1-6, with 7 nucleotides matching TRBD1. With 8 bases clipped from V and 7 bases from J, the junction kept 14 bases outside the gene matches. The CDR3 is made up of 16 amino acids. Germline CDR1 and CDR2: SNHLY and FYNNEI. The chain's CDR3 is CASSSDRAPLNSPLHF. The CDR3 coding sequence is TGTGCCAGCTCGAGTGACAGGGCTCCCTTGAATTCACCCCTCCACTTT.

The V gene is TRBV7-2, the J gene TRBJ1-2, with a possible D match to TRBD1 (5 bases). Germline V lookup: CDR1 SGHTA, CDR2 FQGNSA. Trimming left V 1 base short and J 5 bases short, with 11 bases between. The CDR3 is made up of 14 amino acids. The CDR3 sequence is CASSLGGQLYGYTF. The CDR3 DNA follows: TGTGCCAGCAGCTTAGGGGGCCAATTATATGGCTACACCTTC.